These T cell receptor beta chains were read from a single sample in a study of cytomegalovirus exposure and HLA in healthy donors. The table came from immunoSEQ multiplex PCR; TCRdb's copy has only in-frame clones and leaves some out. The profile covers approximately 160,000 clones, with over 70% appearing a single time and around 7.3% taken by the ten largest. The sequenced material came from PBMCs. The receptors derive from a man younger than 40 in good health and CMV-seropositive. CDR3s include the opening cysteine and the closing phenylalanine or tryptophan. A D gene is named only where the DNA matches it firmly. Size is stated for part of the rows, as once, few or many counts, or as a class when the clone is expanded.

-	TRBV4-1	TRBJ2-3	TRBD2	TGCGCCAGCAGCCAAATAGAAAGCGGGAGAGGAATAGATACGCAGTATTTT	CASSQIESGRGIDTQYF
-	TRBV14	TRBJ2-1	TRBD2	TGTGCCAGCAGCCCCTATGGGCTGATCAAGAGCGGGGAGCTTAATGAGCAGTTCTTC	CASSPYGLIKSGELNEQFF
-	TRBV7-9	TRBJ2-7	-	TGTGCCAGCAGCTTATATACAGCGGACGAGCAGTACTTC	CASSLYTADEQYF
-	TRBV9	TRBJ1-1	-	TGTGCCAGCAGCGTTCGCCAGGGGTCAAACACTGAAGCTTTCTTT	CASSVRQGSNTEAFF
-	TRBV7-2	TRBJ2-3	TRBD1	TGTGCCAGCAGCCTGAGGGGGCAGGGAGATACGCAGTATTTT	CASSLRGQGDTQYF
once	TRBV5-1	TRBJ2-5	TRBD1	TGCGCCAGCAGCAGGCGGACAGGGCCGGGGGAGACCCAGTACTTC	CASSRRTGPGETQYF
-	TRBV4-2	TRBJ2-1	TRBD2	TGTGCCAGCAGCCAAGATCACCCGGGAGCGGGGGCCAATGAGCAGTTCTTC	CASSQDHPGAGANEQFF
-	TRBV6-5	TRBJ1-1	TRBD1	TGTGCCAGCAGAACTAACAGGGGCCCTGAAGCTTTCTTT	CASRTNRGPEAFF
-	TRBV12-5	TRBJ2-5	TRBD2	TGTGCTAGTGGTTTGGTAAGCGGGGGCCGGCAAGAGACCCAGTACTTC	CASGLVSGGRQETQYF
-	TRBV19	TRBJ2-2	-	TGTGCCAGTAGTATAGAGGATGCCCGGGGCGGGGAGCTGTTTTTT	CASSIEDARGGELFF
-	TRBV27	TRBJ2-1	TRBD2	TGTGCCAGCAGTCCCCCGGGACTAGCGGGAGTCCTGAGCTCCTACAATGAGCAGTTCTTC	CASSPPGLAGVLSSYNEQFF
-	TRBV28	TRBJ2-7	-	TGTGCCAGCAGTTTGGATCATCGGGGACGGCGGAGGGACGAGCAGTACTTC	CASSLDHRGRRRDEQYF
few	TRBV7-9	TRBJ1-1	TRBD1	TGTGCCAGCAGCCAAGGGGACAGGGGGCGATTCACTGAAGCTTTCTTT	CASSQGDRGRFTEAFF
-	TRBV7-9	TRBJ2-1	-	TGTGCCAGCACCAAGCCGGTACTCGCTGTTTCCTACAATGAGCAGTTCTTC	CASTKPVLAVSYNEQFF
-	TRBV6-5	TRBJ1-6	TRBD1	TGTGCCAGCAGTAAACAGGGGGCTTGGGTACCCCTCCACTTT	CASSKQGAWVPLHF
-	TRBV7-3	TRBJ2-7	TRBD1	TGTGCCAGCAGTTTACAGGGGACGGACGAGCAGTACTTC	CASSLQGTDEQYF
-	TRBV19	TRBJ2-2	TRBD2	TGTGCCAGTAGTCGGCGACTAGCGGGAAACACCGGGGAGCTGTTTTTT	CASSRRLAGNTGELFF
-	TRBV13	TRBJ2-1	TRBD1	TGTGCCAGCAGCATACTCCGGGACAGGATACTTCAGAGCTCCTACAATGAGCAGTTCTTC	CASSILRDRILQSSYNEQFF
-	TRBV9	TRBJ2-2	-	TGTGCCAGCAGCGTTTCGGGCACCGGGGAGCTGTTTTTT	CASSVSGTGELFF
-	TRBV11-2	TRBJ2-7	TRBD1	TGTGCCAGCAGCTTATGGCAGGGGGTGGGTTACGAGCAGTACTTC	CASSLWQGVGYEQYF
-	TRBV27	TRBJ2-5	TRBD2	TGTGCCAGCAGCTCACTAGCGGGAGACTCCCGGGAGACCCAGTACTTC	CASSSLAGDSRETQYF
-	TRBV6-5	TRBJ1-2	TRBD1	TGTGCCAGCAGCGGGACAGGCGTTTGGGGCTACACCTTC	CASSGTGVWGYTF
-	TRBV6-5	TRBJ1-4	-	TGTGCCAGCGGAAGGGGAGAAAAACTGTTTTTT	CASGRGEKLFF
-	TRBV11-2	TRBJ2-7	TRBD1	TGTGCCAGCAGCCCGGGACAGGGGGGGTACGAGCAGTACTTC	CASSPGQGGYEQYF
-	TRBV6-1	TRBJ1-5	-	TGTGCCAGCAGTGAAACTGGGTATAGCGGCAATCAGCCCCAGCATTTT	CASSETGYSGNQPQHF
-	TRBV30	TRBJ2-1	-	TGTGCCTGGAGTCCGGGAGTTTTGTCTCAGCTGTTCTTC	CAWSPGVLSQLFF
-	TRBV5-6	TRBJ2-3	TRBD2	TGTGCCAGCAGCTTCTTTAGCGGGACCGCAGATACGCAGTATTTT	CASSFFSGTADTQYF
-	TRBV7-9	TRBJ1-1	TRBD1	TGTGCCAGCAGCTTGGACAGGGTAAGCACTGAAGCTTTCTTT	CASSLDRVSTEAFF
-	TRBV4-2	TRBJ2-3	TRBD2	TGTGCCAGCAGCCGAATTTCTGGAGGGACTAGCGGGGTTTACACAGATACGCAGTATTTT	CASSRISGGTSGVYTDTQYF
once	TRBV4-2	TRBJ2-5	TRBD2	TGTGCCAGCAGCCAGGGCGGACTAGCGGGGGTTCAAGAGACCCAGTACTTC	CASSQGGLAGVQETQYF
-	TRBV13	TRBJ2-2	-	TGTGCCAGCAGCTTAAATGGCGGCGGGGAGCTGTTTTTT	CASSLNGGGELFF
-	TRBV4-2	TRBJ2-1	TRBD2	TGTGCCAGCAGCCAAGATTCAGCTAGCGGGGCCCACTACAATGAGCAGTTCTTC	CASSQDSASGAHYNEQFF
-	TRBV28	TRBJ2-1	TRBD2	TGTGCCAGCAGTCTTAGCGGGAGGCAGTTCTTC	CASSLSGRQFF
-	TRBV6-1	TRBJ1-1	-	TGTGCCAGCAGTGAGCCCTACAGGTCCCGGGCTTTCTTT	CASSEPYRSRAFF
few	TRBV4-2	TRBJ2-3	-	TGTGCCAGCAGCGCAGGGCAGGGGAACACAGATACGCAGTATTTT	CASSAGQGNTDTQYF
-	TRBV7-2	TRBJ2-4	TRBD2	TGTGCCAGCAGCTTCAGAGGCGGGGGGGTAGCCAAAAACATTCAGTACTTC	CASSFRGGGVAKNIQYF
-	TRBV11-3	TRBJ1-6	-	TGTGCCAGCAGTTCCGGGGGGGACAATTCACCCCTCCACTTT	CASSSGGDNSPLHF
few	TRBV27	TRBJ2-7	-	TGTGCCAGCAGGACATCCAAAGGTCCCTACGAGCAGTACTTC	CASRTSKGPYEQYF
-	TRBV15	TRBJ2-1	-	TGTGCCACCAGCAGAGATTGGTCCGGGACAAGGCAGTTCTTC	CATSRDWSGTRQFF
-	TRBV6-1	TRBJ1-1	-	TGTGCCAGCAGTGATGGGGACGGGAGGGCGGAAGCTTTCTTT	CASSDGDGRAEAFF
-	TRBV29-1	TRBJ1-2	-	TGCAGCGTATCTCTGGACAGTAACTATGGCTACACCTTC	CSVSLDSNYGYTF
-	TRBV6-4	TRBJ2-3	TRBD1	TGTGCCAGCACCCGGACAGGGGGACACACAGATACGCAGTATTTT	CASTRTGGHTDTQYF
-	TRBV6-1	TRBJ1-1	-	TGTGCCAGCAGTCGGGCGGACAGGAACACTGAAGCTTTCTTT	CASSRADRNTEAFF
-	TRBV11-3	TRBJ2-2	-	TGTGCCAGCAGCTCGGCTCGGGGGGGGGAGCTGTTTTTT	CASSSARGGELFF
-	TRBV9	TRBJ2-3	-	TGTGCCAGCAGCGTAGCAACGGCGGGGAGCACAGATACGCAGTATTTT	CASSVATAGSTDTQYF
-	TRBV29-1	TRBJ1-1	-	TGCAGCGTCAGGGATGGTCACACTGAAGCTTTCTTT	CSVRDGHTEAFF
-	TRBV6-5	TRBJ2-3	TRBD2	TGTGCCAGCAGTTCTAGCGGGAGGTTCACAGATACGCAGTATTTT	CASSSSGRFTDTQYF
-	TRBV18	TRBJ1-5	TRBD1	TGTGCCAGCTCACTCGGACAGGACAATAGCAATCAGCCCCAGCATTTT	CASSLGQDNSNQPQHF
-	TRBV7-9	TRBJ2-5	-	TGTGCCAGCAGCTTAGTTTGGACTCAAGAGACCCAGTACTTC	CASSLVWTQETQYF
few	TRBV7-9	TRBJ1-5	-	TGTGCCAGCAGCTTCGACAGCACTAATCAGCCCCAGCATTTT	CASSFDSTNQPQHF
-	TRBV29-1	TRBJ2-7	TRBD2	TGCAGCGTTGTGGGGGCCCCTAGCGGGAGCTCCTACGAGCAGTACTTC	CSVVGAPSGSSYEQYF
few	TRBV4-1	TRBJ2-5	-	TGCGCCAGCAGCCTGCTGGGGGGTAGGGGAGGATTGCAAGAGACCCAGTACTTC	CASSLLGGRGGLQETQYF
-	TRBV5-4	TRBJ2-7	-	TGTGCCAGCAGTAACCCCGGACAAATTTACGAGCAGTACTTC	CASSNPGQIYEQYF
-	TRBV27	TRBJ1-2	TRBD1	TGTGCCAGCAGGGGACAGAACTATGGCTACACCTTC	CASRGQNYGYTF
-	TRBV25-1	TRBJ2-7	TRBD2	TGTGCCAGCAGTGAACCGCGGGAGGTTTGCGGGAACCACGAGCAGTACTTC	CASSEPREVCGNHEQYF
-	TRBV19	TRBJ1-5	TRBD1	TGTGCCAGTAGTATCGGGACAGGAGGAAAAAATCAGCCCCAGCATTTT	CASSIGTGGKNQPQHF
-	TRBV7-9	TRBJ2-1	TRBD2	TGTGCCAGCAGACCTAGGACTAGTTCGTTATCAACCTCCTACAATGAGCAGTTCTTC	CASRPRTSSLSTSYNEQFF
-	TRBV7-9	TRBJ2-5	-	TGTGCCAGCAGCTTCTCGGGGGGCGACGAGACCCAGTACTTC	CASSFSGGDETQYF
-	TRBV9	TRBJ2-1	-	TGTGCCAGCAGCGTTAGCGCTAGCCGCTCCTACAATGAGCAGTTCTTC	CASSVSASRSYNEQFF
-	TRBV27	TRBJ2-7	TRBD2	TGTGCCAGCAGTTTGCTAAGCGGGGTTACCTACGAGCAGTACTTC	CASSLLSGVTYEQYF